These 30 T cell receptor beta chains share one sample of origin, sequenced in a study of OX40 agonist ivuxolimab in advanced cancers. The table came from immunoSEQ multiplex PCR; TCRdb's copy has only in-frame clones and leaves some out. Here the sample spans more than 10,000 clones, roughly 69% being singletons. The specimen was CD4+ or CD8+ T cells sorted from blood, collected in a trial of the OX40 agonist ivuxolimab. Receptor source: an adult with an advanced solid tumor such as melanoma, head and neck, liver or kidney cancer.

The chain links TRBV4-1 to TRBJ2-7; no clear D gene. Germline CDR1 reads MGHRA; CDR2 reads YSYEKL. The CDR3 extends over 15 amino acids. V was cut by 0 bases and J by 4 bases, with 13 bases left in between. CDR3 sequence reads: CASSQERQTDYEQYF. Here the CDR3 DNA reads TGCGCCAGCAGCCAAGAAAGACAAACAGATTACGAGCAGTACTTC.

The V and J genes are TRBV4-1 and TRBJ1-1; D ambiguous. This CDR3 is 15 amino acids long. The V gene lost 4 bases and the J gene lost 0 bases, with 12 bases spanning the gap. Germline CDR1 and CDR2: MGHRA and YSYEKL. The CDR3 DNA is TGCGCCAGCAGCCCAGTGACCGGCCTGAACACTGAAGCTTTCTTT. Encoded protein: CASSPVTGLNTEAFF.

Concerning this clone: Other nucleotide sequences from this sample produce the same CDR3. The chain uses TRBV7-3 and TRBJ1-2; D gene uncertain. Per germline, CDR1 SGHTA and CDR2 FQGTGA. Trimming pared 5 bases from V and 2 bases from J, leaving 9 bases between. This CDR3 region has 13 residues. The DNA for the CDR3 is TGTGCCAGCAGCCCAGACGGGAACTATGGCTACACCTTC. Protein product: CASSPDGNYGYTF.

The rearrangement links TRBV7-3 to TRBJ1-5; D may be TRBD1 (5 bases). This CDR3 is 12 amino acids long. Between the trimmed V and J ends, which lost 2 bases and 6 bases, there was a span of 5 bases. The germline V gene encodes CDR1 SGHTA and CDR2 FQGTGA. CDR3 sequence: CASSLGTQPQHF. CDR3 sequence (DNA): TGTGCCAGCAGCTTAGGGACTCAGCCCCAGCATTTT.

This clone is large (0.1 to 1%) in the sample. The V and J genes are TRBV11-2 and TRBJ1-3; 7 bases match TRBD1. The V and J ends lost 1 base and 0 bases, in that order; junction bases with no gene match: 6. This CDR3 region has 17 residues. The V gene's germline CDR1 is SGHAT and CDR2 FQNNGV. CDR3 nucleotide sequence: TGTGCCAGCAGCTTAGTTGGGACAGCCAGCTCTGGAAACACCATATATTTT. Protein product: CASSLVGTASSGNTIYF.

The genes are TRBV5-1 and TRBJ2-1; 9 positions match TRBD2. Trimming removed 4 bases from V and 3 bases from J; junction bases left unmatched: 5. Per germline, CDR1 SGHRS and CDR2 YFSETQ. This CDR3 contains 15 residues. The CDR3, as DNA: TGCGCCAGCAGCCTAAGACTAGCGGTCTACAATGAGCAGTTCTTC. It yields the protein CASSLRLAVYNEQFF.

The chain links TRBV28 to TRBJ2-3, with D perhaps TRBD2 (6 bases). The V end lost 6 bases, the J end lost 0 bases, and 13 bases lay between the germline ends. The CDR3 runs to 15 residues. Germline CDR1 is MDHEN and CDR2 is SYDVKM. The CDR3 DNA reads as TGTGCCAGCAGCTCGCCGGGACTCAGCACAGATACGCAGTATTTT. It encodes CASSSPGLSTDTQYF.

The chain carries TRBV4-1 and TRBJ2-7; D is perhaps TRBD2 (6 bases). Trimming took 0 bases from V and 5 from J, leaving 14 bases between them. The CDR3 runs to 15 residues. CDR1 and CDR2 from the germline V gene are MGHRA and YSYEKL. This chain's CDR3 is CASSQEPGRSHEQYF. The CDR3 DNA sequence: TGCGCCAGCAGCCAAGAGCCGGGGAGGTCCCACGAGCAGTACTTC.

This clone was detected once. The chain employs TRBV6-5 and TRBJ1-1; 9 bases are shared with TRBD1. Germline lookup yields CDR1 MNHEY and CDR2 SVGAGI. There are 13 residues in the CDR3. V lost 6 bases, J lost 5 bases, and 4 bases stayed unmatched. The CDR3 coding sequence is TGTGCCAGCAGCCCGACAGGGGGGACTGAAGCTTTCTTT. Amino acid sequence: CASSPTGGTEAFF.

J is TRBJ1-4 and V is TRBV27; D is uncertain. The CDR3 is 13 residues long. Trimming cost V 6 bases and J 3 bases, with 8 bases left between them. Germline CDR1 reads MNHEY; CDR2 reads SMNVEV (reference sequence). The CDR3 DNA is TGTGCCAGCAGCCTTGGGCCTAATGAAAAACTGTTTTTT. Protein: CASSLGPNEKLFF.

This clone appeared a few times. This chain joins TRBV9 and TRBJ2-7, with TRBD2 matching 12 bases. V was clipped by 4 bases and J by 7 bases; unmatched bases: 9. CDR3 length: 15 amino acids. Germline CDR1 SGDLS, CDR2 YYNGEE. Here the CDR3 reads CASSPLAGGPKEQYF. Written as DNA, the CDR3 is TGTGCCAGCAGCCCTCTAGCGGGGGGGCCGAAGGAGCAGTACTTC.

In this sample, this clone turned up a few times. The chain links TRBV7-3 to TRBJ1-2; D not resolved. Germline CDR1 SGHTA, CDR2 FQGTGA. This CDR3 has 13 residues. The V gene lost 4 bases and the J gene lost 2 bases, with 8 bases spanning the gap. The CDR3 is CASSYDGNYGYTF. The CDR3 bases are TGTGCCAGCAGCTATGACGGGAACTATGGCTACACCTTC.

The chain has TRBV6-1 and TRBJ1-5; the match to TRBD1 covers 8 bases. Germline lookup yields CDR1 MNHNS and CDR2 SASEGT. The CDR3 spans 19 residues. V was clipped by 0 bases and J by 3 bases; unmatched bases: 13. CDR3 nucleotides: TGTGCCAGCAGTGAAGCTAGGGCCGGGACAGGAGTTTTCAATCAGCCCCAGCATTTT. This encodes CASSEARAGTGVFNQPQHF.

The chain links TRBV19 to TRBJ2-6; TRBD1 matches 8 bases. V shed 9 bases and J 4 bases; nucleotides not matched to a gene: 14. The CDR3 is 17 residues long. Germline assignment: CDR1 LNHDA and CDR2 SQIVND (reference sequence). The DNA of the CDR3 is TGTGCCAGGCCCGACAGGGGCCCTCTCATAGGGGCCAACGTCCTGACTTTC. Amino acid sequence: CARPDRGPLIGANVLTF.

This chain uses TRBV18 with TRBJ2-3; 7 bases fit TRBD1. V dropped 1 base and J dropped 4; count of bases not matched to a gene: 8. The CDR3 has 16 amino acids. Germline loops: CDR1 KGHSH, CDR2 LQKENI. DNA for the CDR3: TGTGCCAGCTCACCACGACAGGGTCTCAGCCCAGATACGCAGTATTTT. Amino acids: CASSPRQGLSPDTQYF.

This clone was seen a handful of times. V usage is TRBV9 and J usage is TRBJ2-3; D call uncertain. The CDR3 has 13 amino acids. Per germline, CDR1 SGDLS and CDR2 YYNGEE. The V end lost 5 bases, the J end lost 1 base, and 8 bases lay between the germline ends. The CDR3 loop is CASSWQGTDTQYF. The DNA for the CDR3 is TGTGCCAGCAGTTGGCAGGGCACAGATACGCAGTATTTT.

This sequence joins TRBV5-1 and TRBJ2-5; D possibly corresponds to TRBD2 (5 bases). The closer fit of TRBJ2-7 to the DNA end suggests the J call may be wrong. This CDR3 region has 15 residues. Germline V gene sequence: CDR1 SGHRS, CDR2 YFSETQ. CDR3 in amino acids: CASSLVAGHSYEQYF. The CDR3 bases are TGCGCCAGCAGCTTGGTGGCGGGCCACTCCTACGAGCAGTACTTC.

In this sample, this clone turned up a few times. This chain connects TRBV9 to TRBJ2-3; the D is unclear. Trimming cost V 3 bases and J 2 bases, with 10 bases left between them. Germline-derived CDR1 and CDR2 are SGDLS and YYNGEE. The CDR3 is 14 amino acids. The CDR3 protein is CASSERLFTDTQYF. CDR3 DNA sequence: TGTGCCAGCAGCGAACGACTCTTCACAGATACGCAGTATTTT.

The sample holds a few counts of this clone. The chain has TRBV6-4 and TRBJ1-6; unclear D gene. The CDR3 is 13 amino acids. The germline V and J ends were trimmed by 11 bases and 8 bases, with 16 bases remaining between them. Looked up from germline, CDR1 is MRHNA and CDR2 is SNTAGT. CDR3 DNA sequence: TGTGCCGGACCTGACTGCGCTCATTCACCCCTCCACTTT. This codes for CAGPDCAHSPLHF.

The chain has TRBV5-5 and TRBJ1-1, with unresolved D. CDR1 and CDR2 (germline): SGHKS, YYEKEE (reference sequence). The ends were cut back, 5 bases at V and 1 base at J, with 12 bases in the middle. This CDR3 has 14 residues. The chain's CDR3 is CASSFTNQNTEAFF. The DNA of the CDR3 is TGTGCCAGCAGTTTTACAAATCAGAACACTGAAGCTTTCTTT.

This chain connects TRBV4-1 to TRBJ2-1, with D unclear. Trimming stripped 1 base from V and 10 bases from J, with 17 bases between. The germline V gene has CDR1 MGHRA and CDR2 YSYEKL. The CDR3 is 15 residues long. This CDR3 is CASSQVGSRQGEQFF. DNA for the CDR3: TGCGCCAGCAGCCAAGTTGGGTCTCGTCAAGGGGAGCAGTTCTTC.

This clone is a singleton in its sample. The rearrangement uses TRBV5-1 and TRBJ1-6, with a weak D call TRBD1 (5 bases). Germline CDR1 is SGHRS and CDR2 is YFSETQ. Trimming took off 4 bases at V and 6 bases at J, with 14 bases between the two ends. The CDR3 contains 15 residues. CDR3 in amino acids: CASSAGGAGNSPLHF. The CDR3 nucleotides are TGCGCCAGCAGCGCCGGGGGAGCGGGTAATTCACCCCTCCACTTT.

Concerning this clone: The junction departs from the called germline gene at one end, perhaps through a read error. The sample has other DNA sequences that encode this CDR3 too. The chain joins TRBV27 to TRBJ2-1, with 9 positions matching TRBD1. Germline-derived CDR1 and CDR2 are MNHEY and SMNVEV (reference sequence). There are 14 residues in the CDR3. The CDR3 here is CASSGTGTGNEQFF. In nucleotides, the CDR3 is TGTGCCAGCAGTGGAACCGGGACAGGGAATGAGCAATTCTTC.

This clone was seen more than once but under ten times. The genes are TRBV28 and TRBJ2-7; the match to TRBD1 covers 7 bases. Germline CDR1 MDHEN, CDR2 SYDVKM. CDR3 size: 13 residues. Trimming at V came to 5 bases and at J to 3 bases, leaving 4 bases not matched to a gene. CDR3 DNA: TGTGCCAGCAGTCCGGGACAGATCTACGAGCAGTACTTC. It translates to CASSPGQIYEQYF.

This clone was found once. V usage is TRBV19 and J usage is TRBJ2-3; 11 bases map to TRBD2. Germline V gene sequence: CDR1 LNHDA, CDR2 SQIVND (reference sequence). Trimming removed 5 bases from V and 1 base from J; junction bases left unmatched: 11. CDR3 length: 18 residues. The CDR3 loop reads CASSFSGGARVGTDTQYF. The CDR3 coding sequence is TGTGCCAGTAGTTTTAGCGGGGGGGCGAGAGTCGGCACAGATACGCAGTATTTT.

This chain links TRBV11-3 with TRBJ1-1, with D uncertain. The V end lost 3 bases, the J end lost 0 bases, and 5 bases lay between the germline ends. The germline V gene encodes CDR1 SGHNT and CDR2 YENEEA. The CDR3 is made up of 13 amino acids. The CDR3 sequence: CASSLSLNTEAFF. CDR3 bases: TGTGCCAGCAGCTTGTCCTTGAACACTGAAGCTTTCTTT. The full variable domain, completed using reference TRBV11-3 and TRBJ1-1, is EAGVVQSPRYKIIEKKQPVAFWCNPISGHNTLYWYLQNLGQGPELLIRYENEEAVDDSQLPKDRFSAERLKGVDSTLKIQPAELGDSAVYLCASSLSLNTEAFFGQGTRLTVV.

The chain carries TRBV13 and TRBJ2-1, with 10 bases fitting TRBD1. This CDR3 is built from 15 residues. V gave up 1 base and J gave up 8 bases; unmatched junction bases: 5. Germline values: CDR1 PRHDT, CDR2 FYEKMQ (reference sequence). CDR3 region: CASSLAGQGSHEQFF. DNA for the CDR3: TGTGCCAGCAGCTTAGCGGGACAGGGGAGCCATGAGCAGTTCTTC.

The V and J genes are TRBV11-1 and TRBJ2-3; 9 bases are shared with TRBD1. V shed 4 bases, J shed 4 bases, and the junction held 6 bases outside the gene matches. Germline V gene data show CDR1 as SGHAT and CDR2 as FQDESV (reference sequence). The CDR3 is 15 residues long. The DNA for the CDR3 is TGTGCCAGCAGCTCCAACAGGGGGCGGGCAGATACGCAGTATTTT. This sequence encodes CASSSNRGRADTQYF.

The rearrangement uses TRBV5-1 and TRBJ2-7, with D maybe TRBD1 (6 bases). This CDR3 contains 12 residues. The germline V and J ends were trimmed by 0 bases and 6 bases, with 7 bases remaining between them. The V gene's germline CDR1 is SGHRS and CDR2 YFSETQ. CDR3 loop: CASSLGQAEQYF. CDR3 bases: TGCGCCAGCAGCTTGGGACAGGCCGAGCAGTACTTC.

The chain couples TRBV5-7 to TRBJ2-2; D is unclear. TRBV5-7 is an ORF for which the function is uncertain. V was shortened by 1 base and J by 6 bases, with 16 bases between the two germline ends. The CDR3 runs 16 residues. This CDR3 reads CASSLSPRAGPGELFF. The CDR3 DNA is TGTGCCAGCAGCTTGTCCCCCCGGGCAGGACCCGGGGAGCTGTTTTTT.